This passage covers 5 T cell receptor beta chains from one sample sequenced in a study of blood T cell repertoires in COVID-19. This table comes from immunoSEQ multiplex PCR, and its TCRdb copy is limited to in-frame clones, with some not included. The repertoire holds roughly 330,000 clones, with roughly 90% as singletons. Specimen: peripheral blood. Receptors were obtained from a man aged 18-30 years who had recovered from COVID-19.

As concerns this clone: The sample carries other DNA sequences with the same CDR3. The rearrangement uses TRBV3-1 (or the pseudogene TRBV3-2) and TRBJ2-5; a possible D gene is TRBD2 (6 bases). Germline-derived CDR1 and CDR2 are LGHDT and YNNKEL (reference sequence). V lost 5 bases to trimming and J lost 2 bases, with 9 bases between them. This CDR3 contains 13 residues. CDR3 nucleotides: TGTGCCAGCAGCTTGGGACTTCAAGAGACCCAGTACTTC. The encoded protein is CASSLGLQETQYF.

This rearrangement joins TRBV24-1 to TRBJ2-4; D not resolved. V lost 7 bases and J lost 2, with 11 bases in between. This CDR3 region has 14 residues. Per germline, CDR1 KGHDR and CDR2 SFDVKD. CDR3 protein: CATRVGTPKNIQYF. For the CDR3, the DNA is TGTGCCACCAGAGTTGGCACACCCAAAAACATTCAGTACTTC.

The J gene is TRBJ2-7, the V gene TRBV10-2, with TRBD1 matching 9 bases. The germline V gene has CDR1 WSHSY and CDR2 SAAADI. The CDR3 is made up of 13 amino acids. V dropped 5 bases and J dropped 7; count of bases not matched to a gene: 6. DNA for the CDR3: TGCGCCAGCAGTCACGGACAGGGGCGTGAGCAGTACTTC. Translating gives CASSHGQGREQYF.

The chain employs TRBV11-2 and TRBJ2-1, with TRBD1 identical over 10 bases. Per germline, CDR1 SGHAT and CDR2 FQNNGV. After removal of 5 bases from V and 7 bases from J, the junction contained 5 bases not matched to a gene. This CDR3 has 14 residues. The DNA for the CDR3 is TGTGCCAGCAGCCCTCGACAGGGGGCGAATGAGCAGTTCTTC. It encodes CASSPRQGANEQFF.

This sequence joins TRBV5-6 and TRBJ2-1; perhaps TRBD2 as D (5 bases). The CDR3 has 13 residues. Trimming took 0 bases from V and 10 from J, leaving 11 bases between them. Germline CDR1 reads SGHDT; CDR2 reads YYEEEE. CDR3 loop: CASSLASTGEQFF. DNA of the CDR3: TGTGCCAGCAGCTTGGCATCAACGGGGGAGCAGTTCTTC. The whole variable domain, remainder taken from reference TRBV5-6 and TRBJ2-1, is DAGVTQSPTHLIKTRGQQVTLRCSPKSGHDTVSWYQQALGQGPQFIFQYYEEEERQRGNFPDRFSGHQFPNYSSELNVNALLLGDSALYLCASSLASTGEQFFGPGTRLTVL.